This T cell receptor (beta chain) was observed in a study of blood T cells in healthy people across ages. Germline V gene lookup returns CDR1 SGHRS and CDR2 YFSETQ. Trimming pared 4 bases from V and 1 base from J, leaving 18 bases between. The CDR3 runs to 16 residues. This clonotype has more than one count but fewer than ten. A second roughly 7 to 11 cycle PCR used barcoded and J-beta primers. MiXCR, applied by TCRdb to the 5' RACE reads, yields one record per CDR3 protein. The data hold under 2 million distinct CDR3 sequences, with around 35% observed a single time. The receptor was isolated from a woman aged 25 to 39 in good health. The chain combines TRBV5-1 with TRBJ2-7; tentatively, D is TRBD1 (6 bases). The sample taken for sequencing was blood. The CDR3 nucleotides read TGCGCCAGCAGCCCCAGGGGACGTACCGCTTCCTACGAGCAGTACTTC. As protein: CASSPRGRTASYEQYF. Full variable domain (rest looked up from reference TRBV5-1 and TRBJ2-7): KAGVTQTPRYLIKTRGQQVTLSCSPISGHRSVSWYQQTPGQGLQFLFEYFSETQRNKGNFPGRFSGRQFSNSRSEMNVSTLELGDSALYLCASSPRGRTASYEQYFGPGTRLTVT.